The TCR beta chain under discussion was sequenced for a study of regulatory T cells in long-lasting Graves disease. Background on the study: Persistent cases were those of Graves' disease that involved over 5 years of antithyroid drugs with positive TSH receptor antibodies. General observations from the study: Persistent disease exhibited a predilection for TRBV28, TRBJ1-2 and TRBJ2-5. Patients with persistent Graves' had lower TCR diversity than newly diagnosed patients.

Researchers made TCR beta libraries by using iRepertoire HTBI primers and running Arm-PCR on CDR3 regions. TCRdb ran MiXCR on the multiplex PCR reads and lists one entry per CDR3 protein. The sample includes a few hundred thousand distinct CDR3 sequences, 23% seen only once; the top ten take roughly a quarter. As to time point: persistent/refractory GD, antithyroid drugs over 5 years with positive TRAb. PBMCs were the source of the RNA used for TCR sequencing. The patients were enrolled through endocrinology in Xi'an, China. Germline CDR1 is KGHDR and CDR2 is SFDVKD. CDR3 length: 12 amino acids. V shed 3 bases and J shed 6 bases, with 7 bases lying between them. The sample holds many counts of this clonotype. Its antigen is unidentified.

The input for sequencing was peripheral blood mononuclear cells (PBMCs), taken when the disease was refractory, from a patient treated with antithyroid drugs. This sequence was found in a female donor with Graves disease. This sequence joins TRBV24-1 and TRBJ1-2, with a weak D call TRBD1 (5 bases). CDR3 sequence reads: CATSDLRDGYTF. CDR3 DNA: TGTGCCACCAGTGATCTCAGGGATGGCTACACCTTC.